This record looks at one TCR beta chain sequence and its context. Germline CDR1 and CDR2: SGDLS and YYNGEE. This CDR3 spans 16 amino acids. Between the trimmed V and J ends, which lost 0 bases and 2 bases, there was a span of 12 bases. Sequencing was performed with immunoSEQ multiplex PCR; in TCRdb, only in-frame clones are kept and a portion is missing. The sample lists tens of thousands of clones; 80% were seen once. This record comes from a study of T cell responses to AZD1222 COVID-19 vaccine. The sequence was collected from an adult who received the MenACWY meningococcal vaccine as a control. This sample comprised peripheral blood, obtained 28 days after the second dose of the MenACWY control vaccine. The chain links TRBV9 to TRBJ1-3; D is uncertain. CDR3 region: CASSVDPGITGNTIYF. CDR3 coding DNA: TGTGCCAGCAGCGTAGACCCGGGGATAACTGGAAACACCATATATTTT.